A selection of T cell receptor beta chains follows, all from one sample in a study of blood T cell repertoires in COVID-19. TCRdb keeps only in-frame clones here, not all; method: immunoSEQ multiplex PCR. This table has roughly 190,000 clones, under 80% appearing once. Sequencing was done on a sample of peripheral blood. The receptors shown here come from a woman aged 45-59 years with acute or convalescent COVID-19. The CDR3 runs from the conserved cysteine through the conserved F or W. D genes are given only for firm matches. Clone size is stated in some rows and not others, as once, few, many or a class when expanded.

cdr3_aa cdr3_nt j_call clone_size d_call v_call
CASSFDRGNTEAFF TGTGCCAGCAGTTTCGACAGGGGGAACACTGAAGCTTTCTTT TRBJ1-1 - TRBD1 TRBV27
CASTKPGQGSETQYF TGTGCCAGCACCAAACCGGGACAGGGATCAGAGACCCAGTACTTC TRBJ2-5 - TRBD1 TRBV28
CASSTADGSPYEQYF TGTGCCAGCAGTACGGCGGACGGGAGCCCCTACGAGCAGTACTTC TRBJ2-7 few - TRBV6-5
CASSQDPALAGGGLQYF TGTGCCAGCAGCCAAGATCCGGCGCTAGCGGGGGGCGGGTTGCAGTATTTT TRBJ2-3 few TRBD2 TRBV4-2
CSVGQLSGANVLTF TGCAGCGTCGGACAGCTTTCTGGGGCCAACGTCCTGACTTTC TRBJ2-6 - - TRBV29-1
CASGHGLQPQHF TGTGCCAGCGGCCATGGGCTGCAGCCCCAGCATTTT TRBJ1-5 - - TRBV6-2/TRBV6-3
CASSVTRTVNTGELFF TGTGCCAGCAGCGTAACCCGGACAGTGAACACCGGGGAGCTGTTTTTT TRBJ2-2 - - TRBV9
CASRDTGTYEQYF TGTGCCAGCAGGGACACTGGGACCTACGAGCAGTACTTC TRBJ2-7 - - TRBV6-5
CASSPGLSFNEKLFF TGTGCCAGCAGCCCCGGACTCAGTTTTAATGAAAAACTGTTTTTT TRBJ1-4 few - TRBV6-5
CASVRTGGGQPQHF TGTGCCAGCGTCAGGACAGGGGGAGGACAGCCCCAGCATTTT TRBJ1-5 - TRBD1 TRBV28
CASSLGGGIRETQYF TGTGCCAGCAGCTTAGGGGGAGGTATCAGGGAGACCCAGTACTTC TRBJ2-5 few - TRBV7-2
CASRGGPTQYF TGTGCCAGCCGGGGGGGGCCTACGCAGTATTTT TRBJ2-3 - TRBD2 TRBV25-1
CASSEEEGAPSRTEAFF TGCGCCAGCAGTGAAGAAGAGGGGGCTCCGTCACGTACTGAAGCTTTCTTT TRBJ1-1 - TRBD1 TRBV10-1
CASSPTDSARYGYTF TGTGCCAGTAGCCCGACAGACTCGGCCAGGTATGGCTACACCTTC TRBJ1-2 - - TRBV19
CASSPMRANYEQYF TGTGCCAGCTCACCAATGAGGGCCAACTACGAGCAGTACTTC TRBJ2-7 - - TRBV18
CASSPVLAQNEKLFF TGTGCCAGCAGCCCCGTGTTGGCCCAGAATGAAAAACTGTTTTTT TRBJ1-4 - - TRBV7-9
CASSLLNLGQGRATEAFF TGTGCCAGCAGCTTACTCAACCTCGGACAGGGTAGGGCCACTGAAGCTTTCTTT TRBJ1-1 - TRBD1 TRBV11-2
CASSLLDRAYEQYF TGCGCCAGCAGCTTATTAGACAGGGCTTACGAGCAGTACTTC TRBJ2-7 - TRBD1 TRBV5-1
CASSFGQGLNTEAFF TGTGCCAGCAGCTTCGGTCAGGGGCTGAACACTGAAGCTTTCTTT TRBJ1-1 - - TRBV5-4
CSVALRQAGTIYF TGCAGCGTCGCGCTCAGGCAGGCTGGCACCATATATTTT TRBJ1-3 - - TRBV29-1
CASSLVSSGQPQHF TGTGCCAGCAGCTTGGTGTCTTCGGGGCAGCCCCAGCATTTT TRBJ1-5 - - TRBV5-5
CASSVAWGTGIEKLFF TGTGCCAGCAGCGTAGCTTGGGGGACAGGGATTGAAAAACTGTTTTTT TRBJ1-4 - TRBD1 TRBV9
CASSERMYEQYF TGTGCCAGCAGTGAGCGAATGTACGAGCAGTACTTC TRBJ2-7 - - TRBV2
CATSMDRGSYNEQFF TGTGCCACCAGTATGGACAGGGGGTCCTACAATGAGCAGTTCTTC TRBJ2-1 - TRBD1 TRBV15
CASSLIPTGSNEKLFF TGTGCCAGCAGTCTCATTCCGACAGGGTCTAATGAAAAACTGTTTTTT TRBJ1-4 - TRBD1 TRBV28
CASSQGTVSYEQYF TGCGCCAGCAGCCAAGGGACAGTGTCCTACGAGCAGTACTTC TRBJ2-7 - - TRBV4-3
CASSRQGVGSYEQYF TGCGCCAGCAGTAGACAGGGGGTAGGGTCCTACGAGCAGTACTTC TRBJ2-7 - TRBD1 TRBV10-1
CASSGQGASYEQYF TGTGCCAGCAGCGGACAGGGGGCATCTTACGAGCAGTACTTC TRBJ2-7 - TRBD1 TRBV28
CASSQDTSGVYEQYF TGCGCCAGCAGCCAAGATACTAGCGGGGTCTACGAGCAGTACTTC TRBJ2-7 - TRBD2 TRBV4-1
CASSWTETSSYEQYF TGTGCCAGCAGTTGGACAGAGACGAGCTCCTACGAGCAGTACTTC TRBJ2-7 once - TRBV6-5
CASSQKNRVLNTEAFF TGTGCCAGCAGCCAGAAAAACAGGGTACTGAACACTGAAGCTTTCTTT TRBJ1-1 - - TRBV3-1/TRBV3-2
CASSLSQQSTDTQYF TGTGCCAGCAGCTTATCCCAACAGAGCACAGATACGCAGTATTTT TRBJ2-3 - - TRBV7-2
CASSVGSSLVGADTQYF TGTGCCAGCAGCGTAGGATCCAGTCTAGTAGGGGCAGATACGCAGTATTTT TRBJ2-3 - - TRBV9
CASSPGRRGTEAFF TGTGCCAGTAGTCCCGGCCGCCGAGGGACTGAAGCTTTCTTT TRBJ1-1 few - TRBV19
CASSRALLAGGRSDTQYF TGTGCCAGCAGCCGAGCCCTACTAGCGGGGGGGCGTTCAGATACGCAGTATTTT TRBJ2-3 - TRBD2 TRBV6-6
CSVRTHSTDTQYF TGCAGCGTAAGGACACACAGCACAGATACGCAGTATTTT TRBJ2-3 once - TRBV29-1
CASSEWAGGGNQPQHF TGTGCCAGCAGTGAATGGGCAGGAGGAGGCAATCAGCCCCAGCATTTT TRBJ1-5 - - TRBV2
CASSVEVAGPYNEQFF TGTGCCAGCAGCGTAGAAGTAGCGGGGCCCTACAATGAGCAGTTCTTC TRBJ2-1 - TRBD2 TRBV9
CSGDSLGGTEAFF TGCAGCGGGGACAGTTTAGGGGGCACTGAAGCTTTCTTT TRBJ1-1 - TRBD1 TRBV29-1
CASRPGQSTGELFF TGTGCCAGCAGGCCGGGACAGAGTACCGGGGAGCTGTTTTTT TRBJ2-2 once TRBD1 TRBV6-5
CASHLWSGELFF TGTGCCAGTCACCTCTGGAGCGGGGAGCTGTTTTTT TRBJ2-2 few - TRBV19
CASSLKTGGNTEAFF TGTGCCAGCTCACTGAAGACAGGGGGGAACACTGAAGCTTTCTTT TRBJ1-1 - TRBD1 TRBV18
CASSPQNTGELFF TGTGCCAGCTCACCCCAAAACACCGGGGAGCTGTTTTTT TRBJ2-2 - - TRBV18
CAGTAIYNEQFF TGTGCCGGGACAGCTATCTACAATGAGCAGTTCTTC TRBJ2-1 - TRBD1 TRBV7-2
CATSDGTIESTDTQYF TGTGCCACCAGTGACGGGACTATCGAAAGCACAGATACGCAGTATTTT TRBJ2-3 - TRBD2 TRBV24-1
CASSQGRGFYGYTF TGCGCCAGCAGCCAAGGAAGGGGTTTCTATGGCTACACCTTC TRBJ1-2 - - TRBV4-3
CASSLSGGYSPLHF TGCGCCAGCAGCTTGAGCGGGGGCTATTCACCCCTCCACTTT TRBJ1-6 - - TRBV5-1
CASLGWNTEAFF TGTGCCAGCCTCGGGTGGAACACTGAAGCTTTCTTT TRBJ1-1 - - TRBV28
CASSFWGNRGRNTEAFF TGTGCCAGCAGTTTTTGGGGGAACAGGGGGCGGAACACTGAAGCTTTCTTT TRBJ1-1 few TRBD1 TRBV27
CASTPPGGTGNTIYF TGTGCCAGCACCCCTCCGGGGGGTACTGGAAACACCATATATTTT TRBJ1-3 once - TRBV28
CASSPAGRQGTYNEQFF TGTGCCAGCAGCCCCGCCGGGCGGCAGGGCACCTACAATGAGCAGTTCTTC TRBJ2-1 - - TRBV11-3
CASSFEPRDRASF TGTGCCAGCAGCTTTGAGCCCCGGGACAGAGCCTCCTTC TRBJ1-2 - TRBD1 TRBV7-2
CAWTLDSYNEQFF TGTGCCTGGACCTTAGACAGTTACAATGAGCAGTTCTTC TRBJ2-1 - - TRBV30
CASSYRAATYEQYF TGTGCCAGCAGTTACCGTGCGGCCACCTACGAGCAGTACTTC TRBJ2-7 - - TRBV6-5
CASSLELAKDEQFF TGTGCCAGCAGCTTAGAACTAGCTAAGGATGAGCAGTTCTTC TRBJ2-1 - - TRBV7-2
CASRVTGMYTEAFF TGTGCCAGCAGAGTGACAGGGATGTACACTGAAGCTTTCTTT TRBJ1-1 - TRBD1 TRBV6-5
CASSERRGGLNEQFF TGTGCCAGCAGTGAACGGCGGGGGGGGTTGAATGAGCAGTTCTTC TRBJ2-1 - TRBD2 TRBV2
CASSLQGLNTEAFF TGTGCCAGCTCACTACAGGGGCTGAACACTGAAGCTTTCTTT TRBJ1-1 - TRBD1 TRBV18
CASSSTTGRETQYF TGCGCCAGCAGCTCGACGACTGGGAGGGAGACCCAGTACTTC TRBJ2-5 once - TRBV5-1